This entry concerns a single T cell receptor (beta chain). Its antigen is currently unknown. Primers included in the PCR were 60 Vbeta and 13 Jbeta primers. Here immunoSEQ multiplex PCR was the method, and the copy in TCRdb shows in-frame clones only, minus some. Of 110,000 or so clones in the sample, 82% were seen once. This entry comes from a study of cytomegalovirus exposure and HLA in healthy donors. Overall study results and limits: It was approximately 160 TCR beta chains that were listed as cytomegalovirus-associated. Among TCR sequences, most were rare, though some public TCRs appeared in many donors. For most TCR beta V segments, an earlier analysis put the productive rate at about 87% or about 30% of the time.

The CDR3 consists of 15 residues. Looked up from germline, CDR1 is MNHEY and CDR2 is SVGAGI. Between the trimmed V and J ends, which lost 0 bases and 6 bases, there was a span of 14 bases. The rearrangement uses TRBV6-5 and TRBJ1-2; a weak D match, TRBD1 (6 bases). This TCR was recovered from a woman aged 18-30 years in good health and CMV-seronegative. Material: PBMCs. For the CDR3, the DNA is TGTGCCAGCAGTTACTCTGGGGGGGCCGATAATGGCTACACCTTC. This sequence encodes CASSYSGGADNGYTF.